These 8 T cell receptor beta chains were all obtained from the same sample, sequenced in a study of identical twins' blood T cells. TCRdb re-derived calls from the 5' RACE reads in MiXCR, one entry per CDR3 protein. This table holds roughly 380,000 distinct CDR3 sequences, more than 25% found once. Sequences were obtained from PBMCs. Receptor source: a woman aged 18 to 55 in good health.

This clonotype occurred a few times. The DNA is omitted, as the CDR3 cannot be located on it reliably, and the CDR3 follows TCRdb's listing. This chain links TRBV19 with TRBJ1-1; whether TRBD1, the table's D call, matches the DNA was not checked. Germline V gene sequence: CDR1 LNHDA, CDR2 SQIVND (reference sequence). The CDR3 length equals 15 residues, ends included. The CDR3 sequence is CASSILARVGTEAFF.

As for this clonotype: A much larger clonotype is one base distant, so this may be a read error. The chain couples TRBV6-5 to TRBJ2-3; unclear D gene. The CDR3 totals 17 residues. CDR1 and CDR2 from the germline V gene are MNHEY and SVGAGI. The CDR3 reads CVSKLSPIPRSTDTQYF. The CDR3 DNA reads TGTGTCAGCAAGTTAAGTCCTATTCCCCGCAGCACAGATACGCAGTATTTT.

This clonotype has just a few counts. The chain links TRBV3-1 to TRBJ2-1; TRBD1 agrees at 8 bases. Germline values: CDR1 LGHDT, CDR2 YNNKEL (reference sequence). The CDR3 is made up of 15 amino acids. The trim removed 5 bases at V and 6 bases at J, leaving 9 bases unmatched. CDR3 bases: TGTGCCAGCAGCTTTGGACAGGGAGTACGCAATGAGCAGTTCTTC. Residues: CASSFGQGVRNEQFF.

This clonotype was detected many times. This sequence joins TRBV20-1 and TRBJ2-2, with 7 positions matching TRBD2. Germline V lookup: CDR1 DFQATT, CDR2 SNEGSKA (reference sequence). CDR3 length: 14 amino acids. V was pared by 5 bases and J by 5 bases, with 8 bases of the junction left unmatched. The CDR3: CSASTSEGTGELFF. The CDR3 region has the DNA TGCAGTGCTTCAACTAGCGAGGGGACCGGGGAGCTGTTTTTT.

This clonotype turned up a few times. The chain uses TRBV6-6 and TRBJ2-1, with D perhaps TRBD1 (5 bases). CDR3 length equals 13 residues. Germline-derived CDR1 and CDR2 are MNHNY and SVGAGI (reference sequence). Trimming stripped 5 bases from V and 10 bases from J, with 15 bases between. The CDR3 loop reads CASSVPQGKEQFF. In nucleotides, the CDR3 is TGTGCCAGCAGTGTACCCCAGGGTAAAGAGCAGTTCTTC.

The chain carries TRBV20-1 and TRBJ1-1, with a tentative D call TRBD1 (5 bases). V dropped 2 bases and J dropped 10 bases, with 20 bases sitting between them. Germline CDR1 and CDR2: DFQATT and SNEGSKA (reference sequence). CDR3 size: 14 residues. CDR3 loop: CSARSKGAGDSAFF. The CDR3 bases are TGCAGTGCTAGATCGAAAGGGGCGGGGGATTCAGCTTTCTTT.

This rearrangement joins TRBV19 to TRBJ1-1, with D uncertain. V lost 1 base and J 4 bases, leaving 10 bases between the germline ends. Germline CDR1 LNHDA, CDR2 SQIVND (reference sequence). CDR3 length equals 14 residues. Written as DNA, the CDR3 is TGTGCCAGTAGTATAGTTAACGGGGTCACTGAAGCTTTCTTT. Translation: CASSIVNGVTEAFF.

There are a few counts of this clonotype. This chain connects TRBV5-1 to TRBJ2-1; no firm D call. V lost 7 bases and J 3 bases, leaving 17 bases between the germline ends. This CDR3 region has 15 residues. Germline lookup yields CDR1 SGHRS and CDR2 YFSETQ. The CDR3: CASHLGSANYNEQFF. DNA for the CDR3: TGCGCCAGCCATCTGGGTTCAGCTAACTACAATGAGCAGTTCTTC.